The 18 T cell receptor beta chains listed next were all sequenced from one sample in a study of T cell responses to AZD1222 COVID-19 vaccine. Generated by immunoSEQ multiplex PCR, the TCRdb table keeps only in-frame clones and is missing some. The table has over 110,000 clones, 85% to 90% seen once. Sequenced material: peripheral blood, taken on day 0 of AZD1222 vaccination. These receptor sequences come from an adult in good health.

The V call is TRBV6-5, the J call TRBJ1-2; no reliable D call. V was cut by 3 bases and J by 2 bases, with 7 bases left in between. CDR1 and CDR2 from the germline V gene are MNHEY and SVGAGI. The CDR3 loop spans 13 amino acids. DNA of the CDR3: TGTGCCAGCAGTTATGGGCAGAACTATGGCTACACCTTC. Translated: CASSYGQNYGYTF.

This chain connects TRBV7-8 to TRBJ1-3, with D tentatively TRBD1 (5 bases). The CDR3 runs to 14 residues. Per germline, CDR1 SGHVS and CDR2 FQNEAQ. V was clipped by 2 bases and J by 2 bases, with 7 bases between them. The CDR3 DNA sequence: TGTGCCAGCAGCTTACCGGGGGCTGGAAACACCATATATTTT. It specifies CASSLPGAGNTIYF.

The V call is TRBV6-2 or TRBV6-3, the J call TRBJ2-6, with D uncertain. The CDR3 sequence is 14 residues long. Germline loops: CDR1 MNHEY, CDR2 SVGEGT. Trimming took 2 bases from V and 4 from J, leaving 6 bases between them. The DNA of the CDR3 is TGTGCCAGCAGTTACGTGCGGGGGGCCAACGTCCTGACTTTC. Its translation is CASSYVRGANVLTF.

The chain combines TRBV7-2 with TRBJ1-5; no clear D gene. CDR1 is SGHTA, CDR2 FQGNSA, per germline. The V and J ends lost 0 bases and 5 bases respectively, with 14 bases between them. The CDR3 runs to 16 residues. The CDR3 is CASSLAPTEKYQPQHF. CDR3 nucleotide sequence: TGTGCCAGCAGCTTAGCCCCAACAGAAAAGTATCAGCCCCAGCATTTT.

The chain carries TRBV10-2 and TRBJ1-2, with unresolved D. V was pared by 11 bases and J by 0 bases, with 13 bases between. Germline V gives CDR1 WSHSY, CDR2 SAAADI. This CDR3 spans 13 amino acids. CDR3 nucleotide sequence: TGCGCCGCCGAGGAACGAGCTAACTATGGCTACACCTTC. Amino acids: CAAEERANYGYTF.

This rearrangement joins TRBV6-5 to TRBJ1-6; TRBD1 matches at 7 bases. CDR3 size: 15 residues. The germline V gene encodes CDR1 MNHEY and CDR2 SVGAGI. V lost 3 bases, J lost 7 bases, and 6 bases stayed unmatched. The DNA for the CDR3 is TGTGCCAGCAGTTATACGACAGGGAGCAATTCACCCCTCCACTTT. Its protein is CASSYTTGSNSPLHF.

The rearrangement links TRBV3-1 (or the pseudogene TRBV3-2) to TRBJ2-4; no clear D gene. The V end was cut by 4 bases, the J end by 4 bases, with 17 bases between. Germline V lookup: CDR1 LGHDT, CDR2 YNNKEL (reference sequence). This CDR3 has 16 amino acids. CDR3 sequence: CASSPASWQQKNIQYF. CDR3 nucleotide sequence: TGTGCCAGCAGCCCGGCAAGCTGGCAACAGAAAAACATTCAGTACTTC.

The CDR3 is CASSQSRRANGYTF. CDR3 DNA sequence: TGTGCCAGTAGCCAAAGCCGCCGGGCTAATGGCTACACCTTC. The genes are TRBV19 and TRBJ1-2; D is unresolved. The CDR3 is 14 residues long. In germline, CDR1 is LNHDA, CDR2 SQIVND (reference sequence). V was pared by 6 bases and J by 6 bases, with 17 bases between.

The CDR3 sequence: CASSPRSESGELFF. CDR3 sequence (DNA): TGTGCCAGCAGCCCCCGGTCGGAGTCCGGGGAGCTGTTTTTT. The V gene is TRBV7-3, the J gene TRBJ2-2; D gene ambiguous. The CDR3 is made up of 14 amino acids. Germline CDR1 and CDR2: SGHTA and FQGTGA. V lost 5 bases, J lost 6 bases, and 13 bases lay in between.

The chain has TRBV18 and TRBJ2-7, with 7 bases lining up with TRBD2. V shed 2 bases and J 2 bases; nucleotides not matched to a gene: 9. From germline, CDR1 is KGHSH and CDR2 LQKENI. The CDR3 loop spans 16 amino acids. Here the CDR3 reads CASSPIPPGGTYEQYF. CDR3 DNA: TGTGCCAGCTCACCAATACCCCCGGGGGGAACCTACGAGCAGTACTTC.

This chain connects TRBV19 to TRBJ1-5, with TRBD1 as a possible D gene (5 bases). CDR1 is LNHDA and CDR2 is SQIVND in the germline V gene (reference sequence). This CDR3 has 19 amino acids. Trimming stripped 2 bases from V and 4 bases from J, with 24 bases between. The CDR3 sequence is CASSISPNGGGFQNQPQHF. In nucleotides, the CDR3 is TGTGCCAGTAGTATATCACCTAATGGTGGGGGATTCCAAAATCAGCCCCAGCATTTT.

The rearrangement uses TRBV7-6 and TRBJ1-3; D gene ambiguous. CDR3 size: 15 residues. Between the trimmed V and J ends, which lost 4 bases and 4 bases, there was a span of 14 bases. The germline CDR1 and CDR2 sequences are SGHVS and FNYEAQ. Here the CDR3 DNA reads TGTGCCAGCAGCTCGCCGCGTGAAGTCGGAAACACCATATATTTT. It is translated as CASSSPREVGNTIYF.

The rearrangement uses TRBV7-2 and TRBJ1-5; possible D gene TRBD1, 5 bases. CDR3 length: 15 amino acids. Germline V CDR1 and CDR2: SGHTA, FQGNSA. Trimming removed 1 base at V and 7 bases at J, with 14 bases between. The CDR3 protein is CASSLEGQVGQPQHF. The CDR3 DNA sequence: TGTGCCAGCAGCTTAGAGGGGCAAGTCGGCCAGCCCCAGCATTTT.

This chain connects TRBV19 to TRBJ1-6; no firm D call. The length of the CDR3 is 15 residues. The ends were cut back, 6 bases at V and 5 bases at J, with 14 bases in the middle. Germline CDR1 is LNHDA and CDR2 is SQIVND (reference sequence). The chain's CDR3 is CASRILEQHNSPLHF. The CDR3 bases are TGTGCCAGTAGGATCCTTGAGCAGCATAATTCACCCCTCCACTTT.

The V call is TRBV7-7, the J call TRBJ2-3; TRBD1 might be the D (6 bases). The CDR3 has 15 residues. CDR1 and CDR2 (germline): SSHAT, FNYEAQ (reference sequence). V lost 1 base and J lost 2, with 10 bases in between. CDR3 protein: CASSLGGLSTDTQYF. For the CDR3, the DNA is TGTGCCAGCAGCTTAGGGGGGCTCTCCACAGATACGCAGTATTTT.

The rearrangement joins TRBV7-6 to TRBJ1-2; D is unresolved. Per germline, CDR1 SGHVS and CDR2 FNYEAQ. With 5 bases removed from V and 8 bases from J, the gap between germline ends came to 12 bases. CDR3 length: 12 amino acids. Here the CDR3 DNA reads TGTGCCAGCAGCCCCCTGGGAGAGGGCTACACCTTC. This translates into CASSPLGEGYTF.

V usage is TRBV29-1 and J usage is TRBJ1-2; 12 nucleotides agree with TRBD1. The trim removed 4 bases at V and 7 bases at J, leaving 4 bases unmatched. Germline CDR1 is SQVTM and CDR2 is ANQGSEA. The CDR3 totals 13 residues. Here the CDR3 reads CSVGGTGGSGYTF. For the CDR3, the DNA is TGCAGCGTTGGAGGGACAGGGGGCTCTGGCTACACCTTC.

This clone was picked up one time. The chain couples TRBV15 to TRBJ1-3; maybe TRBD1 (5 bases). V dropped 0 bases and J dropped 0 bases, with 9 bases sitting between them. Germline V CDR1 and CDR2: LNHNV, YYDKDF (reference sequence). This CDR3 comprises 16 residues. CDR3 sequence: CATSRDDSGSGNTIYF. CDR3 DNA: TGTGCCACCAGCAGAGACGACAGTGGCTCTGGAAACACCATATATTTT.